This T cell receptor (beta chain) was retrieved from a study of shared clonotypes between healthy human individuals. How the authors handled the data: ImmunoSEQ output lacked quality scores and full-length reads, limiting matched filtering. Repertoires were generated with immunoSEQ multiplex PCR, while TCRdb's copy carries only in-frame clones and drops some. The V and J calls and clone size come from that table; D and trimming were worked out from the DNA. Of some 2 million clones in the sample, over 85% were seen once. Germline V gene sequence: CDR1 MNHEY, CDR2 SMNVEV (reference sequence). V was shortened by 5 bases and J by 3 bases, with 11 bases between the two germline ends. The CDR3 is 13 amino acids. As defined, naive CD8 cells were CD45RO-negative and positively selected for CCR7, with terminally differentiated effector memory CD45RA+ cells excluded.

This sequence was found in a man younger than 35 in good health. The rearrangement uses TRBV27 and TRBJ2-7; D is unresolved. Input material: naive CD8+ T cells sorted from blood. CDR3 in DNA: TGTGCCAGCAGTACTTCCCCCCTCTACGAGCAGTACTTC. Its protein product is CASSTSPLYEQYF.